This T cell receptor beta chain emerged from a study of OX40 agonist ivuxolimab in advanced cancers. With autoimmune disease history or systemic immunosuppression, patients were excluded. Germline assignment: CDR1 MNHEY and CDR2 SMNVEV (reference sequence). V was pared by 0 bases and J by 2 bases, with 10 bases between. This CDR3 has 15 amino acids. Using immunoSEQ multiplex PCR, the repertoire was profiled, and TCRdb retains in-frame clones only, with some absent. Among fewer than 85,000 clones, 60% to 80% were seen once, and the ten largest hold about 5.4%. The receptor was derived from an adult with an advanced solid tumor such as melanoma, head and neck, liver or kidney cancer. The chain links TRBV27 to TRBJ2-5; weak D call: TRBD2 (5 bases). The input for sequencing was CD4+ or CD8+ T cells sorted from blood, taken in a trial of the OX40 agonist ivuxolimab. The chain's CDR3 is CASSLSGRRQETQYF. The CDR3 DNA follows: TGTGCCAGCAGTTTATCGGGCAGGAGGCAAGAGACCCAGTACTTC.